The 31 T cell receptor beta chains given below trace back to one sample, sequenced in a study of shared clonotypes between healthy human individuals. Sequencing was performed with immunoSEQ multiplex PCR; in TCRdb, only in-frame clones are kept and a portion is missing. There are around 2.5 million clones in the sample; 80% to 95% occur only once, and approximately 0.37% lies in the top ten. The sample taken for sequencing was naive CD4+ T cells from PBMCs. The subset here: CD45RA+ positively selected. The receptors come from a man younger than 35 in good health. Some clones in this sample may be carry-over from other donors' samples.

The chain has TRBV4-1 and TRBJ1-3; D gene unclear. The CDR3 is 13 amino acids. Per the germline V gene, CDR1 is MGHRA and CDR2 is YSYEKL. Trimming took 0 bases from V and 4 from J, leaving 4 bases between them. The CDR3, as DNA: TGCGCCAGCAGCCAAGAATGGGGAAACACCATATATTTT. Translating it yields CASSQEWGNTIYF.

For this clone: This specimen includes other DNA sequences encoding the same CDR3. The chain is built from TRBV5-6 and TRBJ1-2; D not resolved. Trimming cost V 0 bases and J 4 bases, with 7 bases left between them. CDR1 and CDR2 from the germline V gene are SGHDT and YYEEEE. This CDR3 has 13 amino acids. The CDR3 reads CASSLGQSYGYTF. The DNA for the CDR3 is TGTGCCAGCAGCTTGGGGCAGAGCTATGGCTACACCTTC. The entire variable domain, with the rest obtained from reference TRBV5-6 and TRBJ1-2, is as follows: DAGVTQSPTHLIKTRGQQVTLRCSPKSGHDTVSWYQQALGQGPQFIFQYYEEEERQRGNFPDRFSGHQFPNYSSELNVNALLLGDSALYLCASSLGQSYGYTFGSGTRLTVV.

V and J are TRBV28 and TRBJ2-7, with 8 nucleotides matching TRBD2. The CDR3 sequence is 16 residues long. The germline gives CDR1 MDHEN, CDR2 SYDVKM. Trimming at V came to 5 bases and at J to 3 bases, leaving 12 bases not matched to a gene. The CDR3 sequence is CASSVVAGSGGYEQYF. The DNA of the CDR3 is TGTGCCAGCAGTGTAGTAGCGGGAAGCGGGGGCTACGAGCAGTACTTC.

In its sample, this clone was seen a few times. Different DNA sequences within this sample yield the same CDR3. The rearrangement uses TRBV28 and TRBJ1-5; tentative D call: TRBD1 (5 bases). This CDR3 has 14 residues. Germline CDR1 and CDR2: MDHEN and SYDVKM. Trimming cost V 4 bases and J 0 bases, with 7 bases left between them. The CDR3 nucleotides read TGTGCCAGCAGTTCCGGGGGTAGCAATCAGCCCCAGCATTTT. It yields the protein CASSSGGSNQPQHF. Combining the CDR3 with reference TRBV28 and TRBJ1-5 gives the whole variable domain DVKVTQSSRYLVKRTGEKVFLECVQDMDHENMFWYRQDPGLGLRLIYFSYDVKMKEKGDIPEGYSVSREKKERFSLILESASTNQTSMYLCASSSGGSNQPQHFGDGTRLSIL.

The gene calls are TRBV4-1 and TRBJ1-3; 10 positions agree with TRBD1. The trim removed 4 bases at V and 4 bases at J, leaving 10 bases unmatched. The CDR3 covers 17 residues. The germline CDR1 and CDR2 sequences are MGHRA and YSYEKL. The CDR3 coding sequence is TGCGCCAGCAGCCGAAGAAGGGACAGGGGTTCGGGAAACACCATATATTTT. Translated: CASSRRRDRGSGNTIYF.

This chain joins TRBV5-1 and TRBJ2-6; the D is unclear. This CDR3 has 16 amino acids. Germline assignment: CDR1 SGHRS and CDR2 YFSETQ. Deletions cut 6 bases from V and 4 bases from J, with 17 bases between. The CDR3 nucleotides read TGCGCCAGCACCCTAGAGGCCTGGGTCGGGGCCAACGTCCTGACTTTC. It translates to CASTLEAWVGANVLTF.

The chain is built from TRBV7-6 and TRBJ2-2; D is possibly TRBD1 or TRBD2 (6 bases each). V gave up 3 bases and J gave up 7 bases, with 9 bases separating them. Germline CDR1 is SGHVS and CDR2 is FNYEAQ. The CDR3 loop spans 13 amino acids. The DNA for the CDR3 is TGTGCCAGCAGCTTCGGGGGCGGCGGGGAGCTGTTTTTT. It is translated as CASSFGGGGELFF. The variable domain in full, completed from reference TRBV7-6 and TRBJ2-2, reads GAGVSQSPRYKVTKRGQDVALRCDPISGHVSLYWYRQALGQGPEFLTYFNYEAQQDKSGLPNDRFSAERPEGSISTLTIQRTEQRDSAMYRCASSFGGGGELFFGEGSRLTVL.

The CDR3, as DNA: TGTGCCAGCTCACCACCGATCGGGACTAGCGGCCTTAAAGAGACCCAGTACTTC. Residues: CASSPPIGTSGLKETQYF. V gene TRBV18 combines with J gene TRBJ2-5, with TRBD2 identical over 11 bases. V lost 0 bases and J lost 3; bases outside the gene matches: 9. CDR3 length: 18 residues. The germline V gene has CDR1 KGHSH and CDR2 LQKENI.

The gene calls are TRBV2 and TRBJ1-4, with D tentatively TRBD1 (6 bases). This CDR3 has 14 residues. The germline V gene encodes CDR1 SNHLY and CDR2 FYNNEI. With 4 bases removed from V and 7 bases from J, the gap between germline ends came to 13 bases. As DNA, the CDR3 is TGTGCCAGCAGTGGGGAACAGGGAAGTGAAAAACTGTTTTTT. Amino acid sequence: CASSGEQGSEKLFF.

This sequence joins TRBV19 and TRBJ2-7; possibly TRBD1 or TRBD2 for D (5 bases each). CDR1 LNHDA and CDR2 SQIVND come from the germline V gene (reference sequence). CDR3 length: 13 amino acids. Trimming pared 0 bases from V and 6 bases from J, leaving 9 bases between. CDR3 in amino acids: CASSIERGVEQYF. In nucleotides, the CDR3 is TGTGCCAGTAGTATAGAAAGAGGGGTCGAGCAGTACTTC.

This chain connects TRBV10-3 to TRBJ2-6; unclear D gene. Trimming removed 3 bases from V and 4 bases from J, with 7 bases in between. The CDR3 runs 14 residues. Germline V gene sequence: CDR1 ENHRY, CDR2 SYGVKD. As DNA, the CDR3 is TGTGCCATCAGTGACCCCCGGGGGGCCAACGTCCTGACTTTC. As protein: CAISDPRGANVLTF.

V is TRBV28 and J is TRBJ1-2, with TRBD1 matching over 9 bases. CDR1 MDHEN and CDR2 SYDVKM come from the germline V gene. The CDR3 sequence is 15 residues long. J lost 3 bases, V lost 6 bases, and 8 bases had no gene match. CDR3 region: CASSQEGTGYYGYTF. Here the CDR3 DNA reads TGTGCCAGCAGCCAGGAAGGGACAGGGTACTATGGCTACACCTTC.

V and J are TRBV4-1 and TRBJ2-2; D perhaps matches TRBD2 (6 bases). Germline V gene sequence: CDR1 MGHRA, CDR2 YSYEKL. The CDR3 is made up of 16 amino acids. Trimming removed 1 base at V and 4 bases at J, with 13 bases between. The chain's CDR3 is CASSQVGGRGTGELFF. The CDR3 coding sequence is TGCGCCAGCAGCCAAGTTGGGGGGAGAGGCACCGGGGAGCTGTTTTTT.

V and J are TRBV28 and TRBJ2-3; TRBD2 aligns across 8 bases. Trimming cost V 7 bases and J 6 bases; bases outside gene matches: 3. The CDR3 extends over 12 amino acids. The germline CDR1 and CDR2 sequences are MDHEN and SYDVKM. The CDR3 protein is CASTPGGDTQYF. In DNA form, the CDR3 reads TGTGCCAGCACTCCGGGGGGGGATACGCAGTATTTT.

The rearrangement uses TRBV29-1 and TRBJ1-2; the match to TRBD1 covers 7 bases. Per the germline V gene, CDR1 is SQVTM and CDR2 is ANQGSEA. V shed 6 bases and J 0 bases; nucleotides not matched to a gene: 10. The CDR3 consists of 15 residues. The CDR3 DNA is TGCAGCGTGTTGACGGACAGGCTACCTAACTATGGCTACACCTTC. This translates into CSVLTDRLPNYGYTF.

The chain has TRBV27 and TRBJ1-6; possibly TRBD1 for D (6 bases). The CDR3 totals 15 residues. CDR1 is MNHEY and CDR2 is SMNVEV in the germline V gene (reference sequence). Trimming cost V 2 bases and J 7 bases, with 12 bases left between them. CDR3 sequence reads: CASSLRGAANSPLHF. CDR3 in DNA: TGTGCCAGCAGTTTAAGGGGGGCAGCGAATTCACCCCTCCACTTT.

The genes are TRBV11-2 and TRBJ2-1, with TRBD2 identical over 8 bases. V trimming: 2 bases; J trimming: 7 bases; junction bases outside the gene matches: 4. Germline V gene data show CDR1 as SGHAT and CDR2 as FQNNGV. This CDR3 is 14 amino acids long. CDR3 in amino acids: CASSLFTGGNEQFF. Here the CDR3 DNA reads TGTGCCAGCAGCTTATTTACGGGAGGGAATGAGCAGTTCTTC.

The chain has TRBV9 and TRBJ1-2; 9 positions agree with TRBD1. The CDR3 totals 13 residues. Losses at the gene ends were 3 bases for V and 6 bases for J; bases not matched to a gene: 3. Per the germline V gene, CDR1 is SGDLS and CDR2 is YYNGEE. CDR3 DNA sequence: TGTGCCAGCAGCGCCGGGACAGGGAATGGCTACACCTTC. The encoded protein is CASSAGTGNGYTF.

J is TRBJ2-7 and V is TRBV5-4, with 15 bases matching TRBD2. The V segment lost 3 bases and the J segment 4 bases; nucleotides outside the gene matches: 5. Germline assignment: CDR1 SGHNT and CDR2 YYREEE (reference sequence). This CDR3 region has 16 residues. The CDR3 here is CASSSGLAGGVYEQYF. For the CDR3, the DNA is TGTGCCAGCAGCTCCGGACTAGCGGGGGGGGTATACGAGCAGTACTTC. Complete variable domain (other parts from reference TRBV5-4 and TRBJ2-7): ETGVTQSPTHLIKTRGQQVTLRCSSQSGHNTVSWYQQALGQGPQFIFQYYREEENGRGNFPPRFSGLQFPNYSSELNVNALELDDSALYLCASSSGLAGGVYEQYFGPGTRLTVT.

The chain is built from TRBV5-8 and TRBJ2-7; 16 nucleotides align to TRBD2. The CDR3 is 15 amino acids. The trim removed 3 bases at V and 7 bases at J, leaving 4 bases unmatched. Germline values: CDR1 SGHTS, CDR2 YDEGEE. The CDR3: CASSSGTSGRAEQYF. CDR3 in DNA: TGTGCCAGCAGCTCAGGGACTAGCGGGAGGGCGGAGCAGTACTTC.

The rearrangement links TRBV4-3 to TRBJ2-4; a weak D match, TRBD1 (7 bases). The CDR3 extends over 16 amino acids. V shed 1 base and J shed 5 bases, with 15 bases lying between them. Germline V gene data show CDR1 as LGHNA and CDR2 as YSLEER. The CDR3 nucleotides are TGCGCCAGCAGCCAAGTTGGCGGGACAGATGAAAACATTCAGTACTTC. This translates into CASSQVGGTDENIQYF.

This chain joins TRBV2 and TRBJ2-1; tentative D call: TRBD2 (6 bases). The V and J ends lost 4 bases and 4 bases respectively, with 14 bases between them. In germline, CDR1 is SNHLY, CDR2 FYNNEI. This CDR3 is built from 15 residues. The CDR3 sequence is CASSVSVGTYNEQFF. CDR3 nucleotides: TGTGCCAGCAGTGTGTCAGTGGGGACTTACAATGAGCAGTTCTTC.

J is TRBJ2-5 and V is TRBV2; the D gene is possibly TRBD2 (5 bases). The CDR3 is made up of 13 amino acids. The germline V and J ends were trimmed by 6 bases and 7 bases, with 15 bases remaining between them. Germline lookup yields CDR1 SNHLY and CDR2 FYNNEI. CDR3 amino acids: CASRRERVATQYF. The CDR3 DNA follows: TGTGCCAGCAGAAGGGAGCGAGTGGCGACCCAGTACTTC.

Here the CDR3 reads CASRGTTGGSYNEQFF. CDR3 nucleotides: TGCGCCAGCAGGGGAACTACCGGGGGCTCCTACAATGAGCAGTTCTTC. J is TRBJ2-1 and V is TRBV5-1; weak D call: TRBD2 (6 bases). There are 16 residues in the CDR3. V lost 5 bases and J lost 0, with 15 bases in between. Germline values: CDR1 SGHRS, CDR2 YFSETQ.

About this clone: The sample carries other DNA sequences with the same CDR3. The chain has TRBV7-3 and TRBJ1-1; the D is unclear. CDR3 length equals 13 residues. The V gene's germline CDR1 is SGHTA and CDR2 FQGTGA. V gave up 0 bases and J gave up 7 bases, with 9 bases separating them. Here the CDR3 DNA reads TGTGCCAGCAGCTTAACCCGAGACGGTGAAGCTTTCTTT. This gives the protein CASSLTRDGEAFF.

The chain links TRBV18 to TRBJ1-2; 10 nucleotides match TRBD1. V was clipped by 4 bases and J by 3 bases; unmatched bases: 2. CDR3 length equals 14 residues. In germline, CDR1 is KGHSH, CDR2 LQKENI. CDR3 coding DNA: TGTGCCAGCTCACTGGACAGGGGGGACTATGGCTACACCTTC. This sequence encodes CASSLDRGDYGYTF.

This rearrangement joins TRBV5-1 to TRBJ1-1; a weak D match, TRBD1 (6 bases). Per germline, CDR1 SGHRS and CDR2 YFSETQ. This CDR3 is 15 amino acids long. Trimming pared 1 base from V and 4 bases from J, leaving 14 bases between. In DNA, the CDR3 is TGCGCCAGCAGCTTGTACGGGACAAGGAGCACTGAAGCTTTCTTT. Amino acid sequence: CASSLYGTRSTEAFF.

Turning to this clone: The sample contains more than one DNA sequence encoding this CDR3. DNA for the CDR3: TGCGCCAGCAGCTTGGGTGGGGGAGTGCACTATGGCTACACCTTC. Its translation: CASSLGGGVHYGYTF. The chain couples TRBV5-1 to TRBJ1-2; the D gene is possibly TRBD1 (5 bases). The CDR3 sequence is 15 residues long. CDR1 SGHRS and CDR2 YFSETQ come from the germline V gene. The germline V and J ends were trimmed by 0 bases and 3 bases, with 12 bases remaining between them.

The J gene is TRBJ2-1, the V gene TRBV28; D unclear. V lost 3 bases, J lost 8 bases, and 17 bases lay in between. This CDR3 spans 15 amino acids. CDR1 and CDR2 from the germline V gene are MDHEN and SYDVKM. The CDR3 DNA follows: TGTGCCAGCAGTTTCGCCCACACCGCGAGCGATGAGCAGTTCTTC. Protein: CASSFAHTASDEQFF.

The chain combines TRBV9 with TRBJ1-2, with 9 bases that match TRBD1. Germline V gene lookup returns CDR1 SGDLS and CDR2 YYNGEE. There are 15 residues in the CDR3. V dropped 8 bases and J dropped 2; count of bases not matched to a gene: 10. The CDR3 loop is CASTSTGGSNYGYTF. CDR3 nucleotide sequence: TGTGCCAGTACCTCTACAGGGGGCTCGAACTATGGCTACACCTTC. The full variable domain, in which reference TRBV9 and TRBJ1-2 provide the parts outside the CDR3, is DSGVTQTPKHLITATGQRVTLRCSPRSGDLSVYWYQQSLDQGLQFLIQYYNGEERAKGNILERFSAQQFPDLHSELNLSSLELGDSALYFCASTSTGGSNYGYTFGSGTRLTVV.

For this clone: Other nucleotide sequences from this sample produce the same CDR3. This chain joins TRBV5-1 and TRBJ2-1, with D hard to call. The germline CDR1 and CDR2 sequences are SGHRS and YFSETQ. The V gene lost 0 bases and the J gene lost 7 bases, with 11 bases spanning the gap. The CDR3 totals 14 residues. The CDR3 loop reads CASSLGGALNEQFF. The CDR3 nucleotides read TGCGCCAGCAGCTTGGGCGGAGCGTTAAATGAGCAGTTCTTC. Combining the CDR3 with reference TRBV5-1 and TRBJ2-1 gives the whole variable domain KAGVTQTPRYLIKTRGQQVTLSCSPISGHRSVSWYQQTPGQGLQFLFEYFSETQRNKGNFPGRFSGRQFSNSRSEMNVSTLELGDSALYLCASSLGGALNEQFFGPGTRLTVL.